This T cell receptor beta chain was recovered during a study of control samples from healthy donors and cancer patients. Profiled with immunoSEQ multiplex PCR; TCRdb holds only in-frame clones, not every one. The table shows fewer than 150,000 clones, with about nine tenths occurring only once. Between the trimmed V and J ends, which lost 2 bases and 7 bases, there was a span of 15 bases. The CDR3 runs 14 residues. In germline, CDR1 is ENHRY, CDR2 SYGVKD. The rearrangement joins TRBV10-3 to TRBJ2-7; maybe TRBD1 (6 bases). This receptor was taken from a woman aged 18-30 years in good health. Material: blood. The CDR3 sequence: CAISETEQGREQYF. Here the CDR3 DNA reads TGTGCCATCAGTGAGACAGAACAGGGTCGAGAGCAGTACTTC.